The clone carrying this T cell receptor (beta chain) was seen repeatedly, ten times or more. Its cognate antigen is unknown. TCRdb re-analysed the 5' RACE reads in MiXCR, keeping a single row per CDR3 protein. This table has some 120,000 distinct CDR3 sequences, roughly 8.9% appearing once. This entry belongs to a study of T cells after yellow fever vaccination. For the study at large: Those fractions that held only low numbers of cells were prepared using the SMART-Seq v4 Ultra Low Input RNA kit.

Broader study findings: Repertoires sorted by FACS could include abundant clonotypes that are contaminants from the bulk population. Across the CD4 and CD8 compartments, a small share of clonotypes was present in both.

The CDR3 loop spans 16 amino acids. V lost 7 bases to trimming and J lost 0 bases, with 19 bases between them. The V gene's germline CDR1 is SEHNR and CDR2 FQNEAQ (reference sequence). The chain recombines TRBV7-9 with TRBJ2-7; either TRBD1 or TRBD2 may fit D (5 bases each). This clonotype was sampled from a man aged 25-45 years who received the YFV17D yellow fever vaccine. This material consisted of CD8+ T cells sorted from PBMCs, taken 45 days after the yellow fever booster vaccination. This CDR3 reads CASTPLWGNSSYEQYF. In DNA form, the CDR3 reads TGTGCCAGCACCCCCCTGTGGGGGAATAGCTCCTACGAGCAGTACTTC.